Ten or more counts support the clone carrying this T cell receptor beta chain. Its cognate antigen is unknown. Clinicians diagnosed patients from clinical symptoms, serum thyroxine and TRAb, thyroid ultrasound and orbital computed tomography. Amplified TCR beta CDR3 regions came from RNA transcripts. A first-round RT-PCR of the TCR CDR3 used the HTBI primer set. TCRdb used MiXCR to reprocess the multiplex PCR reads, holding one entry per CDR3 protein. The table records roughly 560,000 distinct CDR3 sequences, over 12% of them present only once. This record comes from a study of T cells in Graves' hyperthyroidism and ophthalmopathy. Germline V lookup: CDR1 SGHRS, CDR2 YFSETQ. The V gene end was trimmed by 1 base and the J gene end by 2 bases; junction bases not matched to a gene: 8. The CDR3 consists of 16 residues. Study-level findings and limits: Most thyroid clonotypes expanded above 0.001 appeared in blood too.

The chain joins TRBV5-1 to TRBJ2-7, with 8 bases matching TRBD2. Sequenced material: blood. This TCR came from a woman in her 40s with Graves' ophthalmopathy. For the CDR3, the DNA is TGCGCCAGCAGCTTGTTTTTTGGTAGCGGGGCCTACGAGCAGTACTTC. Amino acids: CASSLFFGSGAYEQYF.